This TCR beta chain emerged from a study of tumor-infiltrating lymphocytes in localized non-small cell lung cancer. Background on the study: Each patient gave resected tumor and non-adjacent uninvolved lung tissue. Study results and caveats: Not all patients were TCR sequenced, owing to tissue quantity. Each assay used a separate piece of the same tissue.

The table came from immunoSEQ multiplex PCR; TCRdb's copy has only in-frame clones and leaves some out. The sample lists tens of thousands of clones, 50% to 70% occurring once. As to this clone: The antigen remains unidentified.

V lost 6 bases and J 5 bases, leaving 13 bases between the germline ends. The CDR3 contains 13 residues. Germline V CDR1 and CDR2: MDHEN, SYDVKM. The sample was lung tumor tissue. This chain joins TRBV28 and TRBJ1-1, with D possibly being TRBD1 (5 bases). This sequence was found in a human donor with non-small cell lung cancer. The CDR3 DNA sequence: TGTGCCAGCAGCGCCGGGGGGAATACTGAAGCTTTCTTT. This encodes CASSAGGNTEAFF.